Listed here are 24 T cell receptor beta chains from one sample, sequenced in a study of blood T cell repertoires in COVID-19. Data came from immunoSEQ multiplex PCR; TCRdb stores just in-frame clones and leaves some out. The sample lists 250,000 to 300,000 clones, 85% to 90% occurring once. Sequencing was performed on PBMCs or T cells enriched from blood (not recorded which). All receptors derive from a man younger than 35 who had recovered from COVID-19.

For the CDR3, the DNA is TGTGCCAGCAGTTCCACAGGGGGCACTGAAGCTTTCTTT. Its protein product is CASSSTGGTEAFF. This chain joins TRBV6-5 and TRBJ1-1; TRBD1 matches at 8 bases. There are 13 residues in the CDR3. The junction had 2 bases not matched to a gene; V was cut back by 4 bases and J by 4 bases. CDR1 and CDR2 from the germline V gene are MNHEY and SVGAGI.

The rearrangement links TRBV5-1 to TRBJ1-1; D gene uncertain. CDR3 length: 14 amino acids. V was trimmed by 1 base and J by 0 bases, leaving 7 bases between them. CDR1 SGHRS and CDR2 YFSETQ come from the germline V gene. In nucleotides, the CDR3 is TGCGCCAGCAGCTTGACAGCTATGAACACTGAAGCTTTCTTT. This codes for CASSLTAMNTEAFF.

The chain joins TRBV11-2 to TRBJ2-7, with 7 bases that match TRBD2. The CDR3 contains 15 residues. The ends lost 4 bases at V and 3 bases at J; junction bases unmatched: 9. Germline CDR1 SGHAT, CDR2 FQNNGV. The CDR3 nucleotides are TGTGCCAGCAGCTATTTTCGGGGGGTCGGCTACGAGCAGTACTTC. Protein: CASSYFRGVGYEQYF.

This chain uses TRBV19 with TRBJ1-5; D not resolved. Germline CDR1 LNHDA, CDR2 SQIVND (reference sequence). V was shortened by 3 bases and J by 0 bases, with 6 bases between the two germline ends. This CDR3 contains 14 residues. The CDR3 loop is CASSMLPSNQPQHF. The CDR3 coding sequence is TGTGCCAGTAGTATGCTACCTAGCAATCAGCCCCAGCATTTT.

The chain couples TRBV7-8 to TRBJ1-6; D uncertain. The V and J ends lost 5 bases and 10 bases respectively, with 15 bases between them. CDR3 length equals 14 residues. Germline V gene data show CDR1 as SGHVS and CDR2 as FQNEAQ. DNA for the CDR3: TGTGCCAGCAGCCTCCCCGAGATTTCCTCACCCCTCCACTTT. It is translated as CASSLPEISSPLHF.

The V call is TRBV4-1, the J call TRBJ1-4, with TRBD1 matching over 8 bases. There are 13 residues in the CDR3. Germline CDR1 and CDR2: MGHRA and YSYEKL. Losses at the gene ends were 8 bases for V and 5 bases for J; bases not matched to a gene: 4. The CDR3 region is CASQDRANEKLFF. CDR3 bases: TGCGCCAGCCAGGACAGGGCGAATGAAAAACTGTTTTTT.

This chain uses TRBV5-6 with TRBJ1-2; tentative D call: TRBD1 (5 bases). The germline V gene has CDR1 SGHDT and CDR2 YYEEEE. Between the trimmed V and J ends, which lost 6 bases and 3 bases, there was a span of 21 bases. CDR3 length: 16 residues. The CDR3 nucleotides read TGTGCCAGCACGACGCAGGGATGGGTATTAGACTATGGCTACACCTTC. Encoded protein: CASTTQGWVLDYGYTF.

The J gene is TRBJ2-2, the V gene TRBV27; D unresolved. The CDR3 length is 13 residues. Trimming cost V 5 bases and J 7 bases, with 11 bases left between them. Per the germline V gene, CDR1 is MNHEY and CDR2 is SMNVEV (reference sequence). In DNA form, the CDR3 reads TGTGCCAGCAGTAAGCTTACGGGCGGGGAGCTGTTTTTT. It is translated as CASSKLTGGELFF.

In this sample, this clone turned up a few times. The rearrangement joins TRBV3-1 (or the pseudogene TRBV3-2) to TRBJ1-1; unclear D gene. V lost 0 bases and J 1 base, leaving 9 bases between the germline ends. The CDR3 contains 15 residues. Per germline, CDR1 LGHDT and CDR2 YNNKEL (reference sequence). The chain's CDR3 is CASSQETQANTEAFF. CDR3 bases: TGTGCCAGCAGCCAAGAAACCCAGGCGAACACTGAAGCTTTCTTT.

V is TRBV11-2 and J is TRBJ1-2; D not certain. The CDR3 runs 14 residues. CDR1 SGHAT and CDR2 FQNNGV come from the germline V gene. The V end lost 6 bases, the J end lost 7 bases, and 18 bases lay between the germline ends. The DNA of the CDR3 is TGTGCCAGCAGTTCCAGCGACGGTTTGGGTGGCTACACCTTC. Translating gives CASSSSDGLGGYTF.

In this sample, this clone turned up once. This rearrangement joins TRBV29-1 to TRBJ2-1, with D possibly matching TRBD2 (5 bases). Germline V gives CDR1 SQVTM, CDR2 ANQGSEA. The ends were cut back, 3 bases at V and 0 bases at J, with 15 bases in the middle. This CDR3 contains 16 residues. The CDR3 DNA is TGCAGCGTTGAGGACGGCGGAGGAAGCTCCTACAATGAGCAGTTCTTC. Its protein is CSVEDGGGSSYNEQFF.

For the CDR3, the DNA is TGTGCCAGCAGCATCGTTAATTCACCCCTCCACTTT. Protein: CASSIVNSPLHF. The genes are TRBV21-1 and TRBJ1-6. TRBV21-1 has pseudogene status. The CDR3 covers 12 residues.

Turning to this clone: The sample holds other DNA sequences that translate to the same CDR3. The J gene is TRBJ1-5, the V gene TRBV30, with a tentative D call TRBD1 (5 bases). In germline, CDR1 is GTSNPN, CDR2 SVGIG (reference sequence). The CDR3 spans 13 residues. Trimming removed 0 bases at V and 4 bases at J, with 7 bases between. The CDR3, as DNA: TGTGCCTGGAGTGTCGGGGGGAATCAGCCCCAGCATTTT. Amino acids: CAWSVGGNQPQHF. The complete variable domain, with remaining parts taken from reference TRBV30 and TRBJ1-5, reads SQTIHQWPATLVQPVGSPLSLECTVEGTSNPNLYWYRQAAGRGLQLLFYSVGIGQISSEVPQNLSASRPQDRQFILSSKKLLLSDSGFYLCAWSVGGNQPQHFGDGTRLSIL.

This clone has just one count. The chain carries TRBV7-3 and TRBJ2-3; D is undetermined. Trimming shortened V by 4 bases and J by 4 bases, and 15 bases separated the two germline ends. CDR1 is SGHTA and CDR2 is FQGTGA in the germline V gene. This CDR3 contains 15 residues. CDR3 protein: CASSSNQVGADTQYF. CDR3 coding DNA: TGTGCCAGCAGCTCGAATCAGGTTGGCGCAGATACGCAGTATTTT.

The genes are TRBV5-1 and TRBJ1-6; tentatively, D is TRBD1 (6 bases). Germline CDR1 is SGHRS and CDR2 is YFSETQ. The CDR3 has 14 amino acids. Trimming removed 1 base from V and 7 bases from J, with 9 bases in between. The CDR3 sequence is CASSLTGQNSPLHF. The CDR3 coding sequence is TGCGCCAGCAGCTTGACAGGGCAAAATTCACCCCTCCACTTT.

This chain connects TRBV28 to TRBJ2-1; TRBD2 agrees at 14 bases. The trim removed 9 bases at V and 4 bases at J, leaving 5 bases unmatched. This CDR3 comprises 15 residues. In germline, CDR1 is MDHEN, CDR2 SYDVKM. CDR3 sequence (DNA): TGTGCCAGTGGGACTAGCGGGAGTTGGTACAATGAGCAGTTCTTC. Encoded protein: CASGTSGSWYNEQFF.

The chain combines TRBV4-1 with TRBJ2-7; D is undetermined. CDR1 is MGHRA and CDR2 is YSYEKL in the germline V gene. The ends were cut back, 5 bases at V and 0 bases at J, with 11 bases in the middle. The CDR3 contains 14 residues. The DNA for the CDR3 is TGCGCCAGCAGCTTCCAGTCTAGCTCCTACGAGCAGTACTTC. Amino acid sequence: CASSFQSSSYEQYF.

The table lists this clone with a count of one. The chain joins TRBV19 to TRBJ2-7; the match to TRBD1 covers 7 bases. Germline V gene lookup returns CDR1 LNHDA and CDR2 SQIVND (reference sequence). V gave up 6 bases and J gave up 5 bases; unmatched junction bases: 10. The CDR3 is 14 amino acids. CDR3 loop: CASSRQGGSDEQYF. As DNA, the CDR3 is TGTGCCAGTAGCAGACAGGGTGGGTCGGACGAGCAGTACTTC.

The rearrangement links TRBV3-1 (or the pseudogene TRBV3-2) to TRBJ1-2; 7 bases line up with TRBD1. V lost 3 bases to trimming and J lost 1 base; unmatched junction nucleotides: 8. CDR1 and CDR2 from the germline V gene are LGHDT and YNNKEL (reference sequence). The CDR3 extends over 16 amino acids. Here the CDR3 DNA reads TGTGCCAGCAGCCATTCGACAGGGCTGCGTAACTATGGCTACACCTTC. This translates into CASSHSTGLRNYGYTF.

The gene calls are TRBV14 and TRBJ2-1; possible D gene TRBD2, 6 bases. Germline values: CDR1 SGHDN, CDR2 FVKESK. Trimming stripped 0 bases from V and 6 bases from J, with 15 bases between. This CDR3 contains 16 residues. CDR3 DNA: TGTGCCAGCAGCCAAGATTTGTTGGGAGGCCTCAATGAGCAGTTCTTC. It encodes CASSQDLLGGLNEQFF.

The V and J genes are TRBV5-1 and TRBJ1-5; a possible D gene is TRBD1 (6 bases). The germline V gene has CDR1 SGHRS and CDR2 YFSETQ. The CDR3 is 13 amino acids. Trimming took off 4 bases at V and 7 bases at J, with 12 bases between the two ends. The CDR3 reads CASSVTGSQPQHF. The DNA for the CDR3 is TGCGCCAGCAGCGTTACAGGGAGCCAGCCCCAGCATTTT.

CDR3 bases: TGTGCCAGCAGCCCGGGAGAGGAAAAACTGTTTTTT. Its translation is CASSPGEEKLFF. This chain joins TRBV5-5 and TRBJ1-4, with no clear D. Germline CDR1 and CDR2: SGHKS and YYEKEE (reference sequence). CDR3 length equals 12 residues. Trimming left V 4 bases short and J 8 bases short, with 9 bases between.

J is TRBJ2-3 and V is TRBV7-3; 7 positions agree with TRBD2. Trimming took 1 base from V and 2 from J; bases not matched to a gene: 9. Germline loops: CDR1 SGHTA, CDR2 FQGTGA. This CDR3 has 17 residues. As DNA, the CDR3 is TGTGCCAGCAGCTTAAACTGGGACTACCCCTCCACAGATACGCAGTATTTT. Translation gives CASSLNWDYPSTDTQYF.

This chain uses TRBV7-8 with TRBJ2-3, with 12 bases matching TRBD2. Trimming cost V 5 bases and J 4 bases; bases outside gene matches: 4. Per the germline V gene, CDR1 is SGHVS and CDR2 is FQNEAQ. The CDR3 contains 15 residues. The CDR3 nucleotides are TGTGCCAGCAGCCAACTAGCGGGGGGCCCAGATACGCAGTATTTT. Residues: CASSQLAGGPDTQYF. Variable domain in full (rest from reference TRBV7-8 and TRBJ2-3): GAGVSQSPRYKVAKRGQDVALRCDPISGHVSLFWYQQALGQGPEFLTYFQNEAQLDKSGLPSDRFFAERPEGSVSTLKIQRTQQEDSAVYLCASSQLAGGPDTQYFGPGTRLTVL.